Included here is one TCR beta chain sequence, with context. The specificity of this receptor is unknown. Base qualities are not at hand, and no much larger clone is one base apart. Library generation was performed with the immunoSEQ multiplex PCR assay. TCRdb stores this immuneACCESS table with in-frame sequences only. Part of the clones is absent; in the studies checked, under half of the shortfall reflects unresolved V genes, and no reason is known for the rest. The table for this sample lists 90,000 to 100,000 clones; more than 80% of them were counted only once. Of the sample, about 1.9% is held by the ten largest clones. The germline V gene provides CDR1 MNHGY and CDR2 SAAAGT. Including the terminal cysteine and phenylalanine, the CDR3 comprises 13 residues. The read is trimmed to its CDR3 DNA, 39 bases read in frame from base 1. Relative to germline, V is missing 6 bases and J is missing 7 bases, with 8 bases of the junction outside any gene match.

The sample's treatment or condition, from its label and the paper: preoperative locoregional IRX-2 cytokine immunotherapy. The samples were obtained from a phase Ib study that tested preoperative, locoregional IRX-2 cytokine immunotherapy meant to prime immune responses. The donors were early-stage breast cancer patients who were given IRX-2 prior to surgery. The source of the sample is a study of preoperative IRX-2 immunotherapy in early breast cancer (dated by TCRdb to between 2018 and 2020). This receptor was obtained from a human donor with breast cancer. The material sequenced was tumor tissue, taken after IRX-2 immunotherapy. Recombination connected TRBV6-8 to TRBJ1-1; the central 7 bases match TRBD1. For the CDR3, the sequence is CASSLTGEFEAFF. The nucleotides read TGTGCCAGCAGCCTAACAGGGGAGTTTGAAGCTTTCTTT.